One and the same sample provided the 31 T cell receptor beta chains below, sequenced in a study of cytomegalovirus exposure and HLA in healthy donors. The study ran its PCR with 60 Vbeta and 13 Jbeta primers. Data came from immunoSEQ multiplex PCR; TCRdb stores just in-frame clones and leaves some out. The sample includes around 140,000 clones, approximately 80% of them seen just once. The sample was PBMCs. All receptors come from a man in his forties in good health and CMV-seronegative.

This chain joins TRBV30 and TRBJ2-5, with D uncertain. V lost 5 bases to trimming and J lost 4 bases, with 20 bases between them. There are 15 residues in the CDR3. The germline gives CDR1 GTSNPN, CDR2 SVGIG (reference sequence). Here the CDR3 reads CAWGGGGGNGETQYF. The DNA for the CDR3 is TGTGCCTGGGGTGGCGGTGGCGGCAATGGAGAGACCCAGTACTTC.

The J gene is TRBJ1-4, the V gene TRBV30; maybe TRBD1 (5 bases). This CDR3 comprises 14 residues. From germline, CDR1 is GTSNPN and CDR2 SVGIG (reference sequence). Trimming stripped 4 bases from V and 7 bases from J, with 16 bases between. The CDR3 sequence: CAWKKWGGVEKLFF. The CDR3 nucleotides are TGTGCCTGGAAGAAGTGGGGAGGGGTTGAAAAACTGTTTTTT.

A word on this clone: This specimen includes other DNA sequences encoding the same CDR3. The chain has TRBV5-4 and TRBJ1-5; D is uncertain. The CDR3 is 13 amino acids. The germline V gene encodes CDR1 SGHNT and CDR2 YYREEE (reference sequence). The germline V and J ends were trimmed by 1 base and 3 bases, with 5 bases remaining between them. The CDR3 DNA follows: TGTGCCAGCAGCTTGTGGCCCAATCAGCCCCAGCATTTT. As protein: CASSLWPNQPQHF.

In DNA form, the CDR3 reads TGTGCTAGTGGTTCCGGACTATCCGGCTACGAGCAGTACTTC. It codes for CASGSGLSGYEQYF. The V call is TRBV12-5, the J call TRBJ2-7, with D tentatively TRBD2 (6 bases). The CDR3 loop spans 14 amino acids. Germline CDR1 is LGHNT and CDR2 is FRNRAP. Trimming removed 4 bases from V and 3 bases from J, with 13 bases in between.

This clone appeared a single time. CDR3 DNA sequence: TGTGCCAGCAGCGTAAGGGGACAGCCAACGGATACGCAGTATTTT. Residues: CASSVRGQPTDTQYF. The chain employs TRBV9 and TRBJ2-3, with TRBD1 matching 7 bases. This CDR3 is 15 amino acids long. Germline V gene lookup returns CDR1 SGDLS and CDR2 YYNGEE. The V and J ends lost 1 base and 6 bases, in that order; junction bases with no gene match: 8.

This chain connects TRBV19 to TRBJ1-4; TRBD1 is a possible D gene (6 bases). Deletions cut 2 bases from V and 7 bases from J, with 14 bases between. Germline CDR1 and CDR2: LNHDA and SQIVND (reference sequence). This CDR3 spans 15 amino acids. CDR3 coding DNA: TGTGCCAGTAGTATAACGAACAGGGCTGTTGAAAAACTGTTTTTT. Translation: CASSITNRAVEKLFF.

This chain links TRBV5-4 with TRBJ2-7; 7 bases map to TRBD2. The length of the CDR3 is 13 residues. V gave up 4 bases and J gave up 3 bases; unmatched junction bases: 4. Per germline, CDR1 SGHNT and CDR2 YYREEE (reference sequence). CDR3 sequence (DNA): TGTGCCAGCAGCCCAGGACTAGTCTACGAGCAGTACTTC. This sequence encodes CASSPGLVYEQYF.

This clone has only one observation. In nucleotides, the CDR3 is TGTGCCAGCTCACTGGGACTAGCCTACGAGCAGTACTTC. Translating gives CASSLGLAYEQYF. This chain uses TRBV18 with TRBJ2-7; 8 positions match TRBD2. CDR1 and CDR2 from the germline V gene are KGHSH and LQKENI. The CDR3 is 13 residues long. The J segment lost 2 bases and the V segment lost 4 bases, leaving 1 base of the junction unmatched.

V and J are TRBV27 and TRBJ2-5, with 8 bases fitting TRBD2. This CDR3 contains 14 residues. With V trimmed by 3 bases and J by 2 bases, 2 bases remained unmatched. The germline gives CDR1 MNHEY, CDR2 SMNVEV (reference sequence). CDR3 protein: CASSLLAGQETQYF. In DNA form, the CDR3 reads TGTGCCAGCAGTTTGTTAGCGGGGCAAGAGACCCAGTACTTC.

A few counts support this clone. V usage is TRBV7-9 and J usage is TRBJ1-6; 7 nucleotides agree with TRBD1. Germline CDR1 is SEHNR and CDR2 is FQNEAQ (reference sequence). With 4 bases clipped from V and 0 bases from J, the junction kept 9 bases outside the gene matches. CDR3 length equals 18 residues. This CDR3 reads CASSSAGQVSSYNSPLHF. For the CDR3, the DNA is TGTGCCAGCAGCTCAGCCGGACAGGTCTCCTCCTATAATTCACCCCTCCACTTT.

The chain combines TRBV6-5 with TRBJ1-2, with 8 bases that match TRBD1. There are 13 residues in the CDR3. With V trimmed by 7 bases and J by 5 bases, 6 bases remained unmatched. CDR1 and CDR2 (germline): MNHEY, SVGAGI. In DNA, the CDR3 is TGTGCCAGCATTCCGGACAGGGATTATGGCTACACCTTC. Protein sequence: CASIPDRDYGYTF.

V gene TRBV30 combines with J gene TRBJ2-3, with unresolved D. With 8 bases removed from V and 6 bases from J, the gap between germline ends came to 6 bases. Per the germline V gene, CDR1 is GTSNPN and CDR2 is SVGIG (reference sequence). The CDR3 totals 9 residues. This chain's CDR3 is CAPRDTQYF. The CDR3 bases are TGTGCCCCCAGGGATACGCAGTATTTT.

This chain links TRBV10-1 with TRBJ2-3; 11 bases fit TRBD2. Germline assignment: CDR1 WNHNN and CDR2 SYGVQD (reference sequence). The CDR3 has 18 amino acids. V lost 0 bases and J lost 3; bases outside the gene matches: 8. CDR3 nucleotides: TGCGCCAGCAGTGAGTCGGCCCTAGCGGGAGGAATTACAGATACGCAGTATTTT. Translating it yields CASSESALAGGITDTQYF.

V and J are TRBV29-1 and TRBJ2-1; TRBD1 agrees at 10 bases. Germline V gives CDR1 SQVTM, CDR2 ANQGSEA. J lost 6 bases, V lost 4 bases, and 9 bases had no gene match. There are 15 residues in the CDR3. The CDR3: CSVGSGTGVVNEQFF. The CDR3, as DNA: TGCAGCGTTGGGTCCGGGACAGGGGTAGTCAATGAGCAGTTCTTC.

This clone came up a few times. This CDR3 fails to terminate in the conserved phenylalanine or tryptophan, so it likely reflects a read error. Because the CDR3's place on the DNA is in doubt, the DNA is left out and the CDR3 is given as listed by TCRdb. This sequence joins TRBV6-1 and TRBJ2-7; TRBD2 was called by the table and not checked on the DNA. The CDR3 totals 8 residues, both ends included. In germline, CDR1 is MNHNS, CDR2 SASEGT. This CDR3 is CASSPPRG.

The J gene is TRBJ2-1, the V gene TRBV13; 11 bases align to TRBD2. The CDR3 has 19 amino acids. J was trimmed by 1 base and V by 2 bases; bases with no gene match: 10. Germline V gives CDR1 PRHDT, CDR2 FYEKMQ (reference sequence). The CDR3 sequence is CASSLFASGGQSSYNEQFF. The DNA for the CDR3 is TGTGCCAGCAGCTTATTTGCTAGCGGGGGGCAGAGTTCCTACAATGAGCAGTTCTTC.

The chain combines TRBV14 with TRBJ2-4, with a tentative D call TRBD1 (5 bases). From germline, CDR1 is SGHDN and CDR2 FVKESK. Trimming stripped 0 bases from V and 7 bases from J, with 13 bases between. The CDR3 length is 15 residues. The CDR3 DNA follows: TGTGCCAGCAGCCAAGATATGGGGCGGAAGAACATTCAGTACTTC. The encoded protein is CASSQDMGRKNIQYF. The full variable domain, completed using reference TRBV14 and TRBJ2-4, is EAGVTQFPSHSVIEKGQTVTLRCDPISGHDNLYWYRRVMGKEIKFLLHFVKESKQDESGMPNNRFLAERTGGTYSTLKVQPAELEDSGVYFCASSQDMGRKNIQYFGAGTRLSVL.

Regarding this clone: Other DNA sequences within the sample encode an identical CDR3. This sequence joins TRBV6-1 and TRBJ1-2; tentative D call: TRBD1 (6 bases). CDR1 and CDR2 (germline): MNHNS, SASEGT. Trimming shortened V by 5 bases and J by 5 bases, and 12 bases separated the two germline ends. The length of the CDR3 is 13 residues. The DNA for the CDR3 is TGTGCCAGCAGTCCGGGGGGCGATTATGGCTACACCTTC. It codes for CASSPGGDYGYTF.

The V call is TRBV11-2, the J call TRBJ2-3; TRBD2 aligns across 12 bases. Trimming removed 3 bases from V and 4 bases from J; junction bases left unmatched: 5. Germline CDR1 SGHAT, CDR2 FQNNGV. The CDR3 is made up of 16 amino acids. CDR3 sequence: CASSFSASGGADTQYF. For the CDR3, the DNA is TGTGCCAGCAGCTTTTCGGCTAGCGGGGGGGCAGATACGCAGTATTTT.

This clone was picked up a small number of times. The chain employs TRBV27 and TRBJ2-7, with D perhaps matching TRBD2 (6 bases). Germline assignment: CDR1 MNHEY and CDR2 SMNVEV (reference sequence). The CDR3 is 12 amino acids. The germline V and J ends were trimmed by 1 base and 7 bases, with 8 bases remaining between them. The CDR3 reads CASSLLGGEQYF. The DNA for the CDR3 is TGTGCCAGCAGTTTATTGGGGGGAGAGCAGTACTTC.

The rearrangement uses TRBV9 and TRBJ2-7; 11 bases agree with TRBD2. The trim removed 3 bases at V and 5 bases at J, leaving 10 bases unmatched. This CDR3 is built from 16 residues. Germline V gives CDR1 SGDLS, CDR2 YYNGEE. The CDR3 DNA reads TGTGCCAGCAGCGCTCTCACCGGGACTAGCGGCGACGAGCAGTACTTC. Its protein product is CASSALTGTSGDEQYF.

This chain connects TRBV19 to TRBJ1-5, with D hard to call. Looked up from germline, CDR1 is LNHDA and CDR2 is SQIVND (reference sequence). This CDR3 contains 17 residues. Deletions cut 0 bases from V and 0 bases from J, with 12 bases between. CDR3 sequence (DNA): TGTGCCAGTAGTATAGATCCACCGGAGTTTAGCAATCAGCCCCAGCATTTT. Translating it yields CASSIDPPEFSNQPQHF.

J is TRBJ2-3 and V is TRBV9; D unclear. The V end lost 0 bases, the J end lost 6 bases, and 5 bases lay between the germline ends. Germline V CDR1 and CDR2: SGDLS, YYNGEE. The CDR3 is 12 residues long. The CDR3 spells CASSVVEDTQYF. In DNA form, the CDR3 reads TGTGCCAGCAGCGTAGTGGAGGATACGCAGTATTTT.

This clone was counted once. V gene TRBV6-6 combines with J gene TRBJ2-7; possible D gene TRBD2, 6 bases. This CDR3 is built from 12 residues. V was cut by 5 bases and J by 3 bases, with 8 bases left in between. The V gene's germline CDR1 is MNHNY and CDR2 SVGAGI (reference sequence). This CDR3 is CASSLGGYEQYF. For the CDR3, the DNA is TGTGCCAGCAGTCTCGGGGGCTACGAGCAGTACTTC.

With respect to this clone: One junction end does not reproduce the germline sequence, and a read error may be involved. CDR3 region: CSSSHWTDSTGLGYTF. The CDR3 DNA reads as TGTTCCAGCAGCCATTGGACAGATTCTACGGGTCTTGGCTACACCTTC. The V call is TRBV7-9, the J call TRBJ1-2; possible D gene TRBD1, 6 bases. This CDR3 comprises 16 residues. The germline V gene has CDR1 SEHNR and CDR2 FQNEAQ (reference sequence).

In the case of this clone: Mismatch with germline at one junction end may stem from a read error. The chain carries TRBV7-9 and TRBJ2-4, with D possibly matching TRBD2 (5 bases). CDR3 size: 17 residues. From germline, CDR1 is SEHNR and CDR2 FQNEAQ (reference sequence). Here the CDR3 reads CASSLLESDLAKNSQYF. The CDR3 DNA reads TGTGCCAGCAGCTTATTAGAGTCAGATCTAGCCAAAAACAGTCAGTACTTC.

A word on this clone: At one end, the junction sequence differs from germline, possibly due to a read error. The V call is TRBV9, the J call TRBJ2-6; 10 nucleotides align to TRBD1. CDR1 SGDLS and CDR2 YYNGEE come from the germline V gene. The CDR3 runs to 17 residues. The CDR3 DNA reads TGTGCCAGCAGCGTAGGGACAGGGGGATTTGGGGCCAACGGCCTGACTTTC. Protein: CASSVGTGGFGANGLTF.

The chain couples TRBV5-1 to TRBJ1-6; D is perhaps TRBD1 (6 bases). CDR1 SGHRS and CDR2 YFSETQ come from the germline V gene. Trimming stripped 1 base from V and 9 bases from J, with 14 bases between. CDR3 length: 15 residues. This chain's CDR3 is CASSLWDTLGSPLHF. Here the CDR3 DNA reads TGCGCCAGCAGCTTGTGGGACACACTCGGTTCACCCCTCCACTTT.

This sequence joins TRBV18 and TRBJ1-1; TRBD1 might be the D (6 bases). CDR1 and CDR2 (germline): KGHSH, LQKENI. Between the trimmed V and J ends, which lost 4 bases and 7 bases, there was a span of 13 bases. This CDR3 is 13 amino acids long. CDR3 bases: TGTGCCAGCTCACTGGGGACACGAATTGAAGCTTTCTTT. It codes for CASSLGTRIEAFF.

The CDR3 DNA reads as TGTGCCAGCAGCCCTAGCGGGACCCACGAGCAGTACTTC. Its translation is CASSPSGTHEQYF. The chain joins TRBV27 to TRBJ2-7; 9 bases fit TRBD2. With V trimmed by 6 bases and J by 5 bases, 5 bases remained unmatched. The CDR3 has 13 amino acids. Germline CDR1 MNHEY, CDR2 SMNVEV (reference sequence).

A few counts support this clone. J is TRBJ2-3 and V is TRBV5-1, with 7 bases identical to TRBD2. The CDR3 has 19 amino acids. Germline CDR1 SGHRS, CDR2 YFSETQ. V lost 0 bases and J lost 0; bases outside the gene matches: 13. The CDR3 DNA reads as TGCGCCAGCAGCTTGGGGGGCGGTAGGAGCGGGGCAAGCACAGATACGCAGTATTTT. Its translation: CASSLGGGRSGASTDTQYF.